These T cell receptor beta chains were read from a single sample in a study of blood T cell repertoires in COVID-19. Clones were read by immunoSEQ multiplex PCR, and TCRdb kept only the in-frame ones, dropping some. The sample holds about 140,000 clones; around 90% are singletons and the top ten take 1.5% to 2%. The sequencing input was peripheral blood. Receptors originate from a man between 65 and 80 years old with acute or convalescent COVID-19. CDR3s include the opening cysteine and the closing phenylalanine or tryptophan. The D gene is left open where the match is weak. Some rows mark clone size as missing; the rest say once, few, many or name a class of expanded clone.

clone size | J gene | V gene | D gene | CDR3 protein | CDR3 DNA
. | TRBJ2-7 | TRBV28 | TRBD1 | CASSQLNRDRVKGRYEQYF | TGTGCCAGCAGCCAACTTAACCGGGACAGGGTGAAAGGGAGGTACGAGCAGTACTTC
. | TRBJ1-1 | TRBV6-5 | . | CASSLRGGTEAFF | TGTGCCAGCAGTTTAAGGGGCGGCACTGAAGCTTTCTTT
. | TRBJ1-6 | TRBV6-1 | . | CASSEGTLSPLHF | TGTGCCAGCAGTGAAGGGACACTCTCCCCCCTCCACTTT
. | TRBJ2-1 | TRBV7-2 | TRBD2 | CASSLVGRASGENNEQFF | TGTGCCAGCAGCTTAGTAGGTCGGGCTAGCGGGGAAAACAATGAGCAGTTCTTC
. | TRBJ2-2 | TRBV19 | . | CASSLAYRTANTGELFF | TGTGCCAGTAGTCTCGCATATAGGACAGCGAACACCGGGGAGCTGTTTTTT
. | TRBJ1-5 | TRBV6-1 | TRBD1 | CASSDLGQMYQPQHF | TGTGCCAGCAGTGACCTGGGACAGATGTATCAGCCCCAGCATTTT
. | TRBJ2-5 | TRBV3-1/TRBV3-2 | . | CASSQVPGYQETQYF | TGTGCCAGCAGCCAAGTACCGGGGTACCAAGAGACCCAGTACTTC
. | TRBJ1-2 | TRBV7-2 | TRBD1 | CASSLSTGRLHGYTF | TGTGCCAGCAGCTTGTCGACAGGGAGATTGCATGGCTACACCTTC
. | TRBJ2-2 | TRBV7-6 | TRBD1 | CASSLRAGGTNTGELFF | TGTGCCAGCAGCTTGAGGGCAGGGGGCACGAACACCGGGGAGCTGTTTTTT
. | TRBJ1-2 | TRBV25-1 | TRBD1 | CASNPGQGNYGYTF | TGTGCCAGCAATCCGGGACAGGGGAACTATGGCTACACCTTC
. | TRBJ1-4 | TRBV13 | . | CASTGGQSNEKLFF | TGTGCCAGCACCGGCGGGCAGAGTAATGAAAAACTGTTTTTT
. | TRBJ1-6 | TRBV5-6 | . | CASSLTGRGYNSPLHF | TGTGCCAGCAGCTTAACAGGGAGGGGGTATAATTCACCCCTCCACTTT
. | TRBJ1-1 | TRBV29-1 | . | CSVEEGGTEAFF | TGCAGCGTTGAAGAGGGAGGCACTGAAGCTTTCTTT
. | TRBJ2-7 | TRBV27 | TRBD2 | CASSAFGLAMYEQYF | TGTGCCAGCAGTGCCTTCGGACTAGCAATGTACGAGCAGTACTTC
. | TRBJ2-5 | TRBV7-2 | TRBD1 | CASSLRQGDRTQYF | TGTGCCAGCAGCCTCCGACAGGGCGACAGGACCCAGTACTTC
. | TRBJ1-2 | TRBV28 | . | CASSFKHGYTF | TGTGCCAGCAGTTTTAAGCATGGCTACACCTTC
. | TRBJ2-2 | TRBV5-1 | . | CASSLAGEGTGELFF | TGCGCCAGCAGCTTGGCAGGGGAAGGAACCGGGGAGCTGTTTTTT
. | TRBJ2-5 | TRBV7-2 | . | CASSLQMGETQYF | TGTGCCAGCAGCTTGCAGATGGGCGAGACCCAGTACTTC
once | TRBJ1-4 | TRBV19 | . | CASSILRQGRATNEKLFF | TGTGCCAGTAGTATCTTACGGCAGGGGAGAGCAACTAATGAAAAACTGTTTTTT
. | TRBJ1-3 | TRBV6-5 | . | CASSYGGLGRDTIYF | TGTGCCAGCAGTTACGGGGGCTTGGGCAGGGACACCATATATTTT
. | TRBJ2-7 | TRBV2 | . | CATSELAVSYEQYF | TGTGCCACCTCGGAGCTAGCTGTCTCCTACGAGCAGTACTTC
once | TRBJ2-3 | TRBV7-2 | . | CASSLGPPRTDTQYF | TGTGCCAGCAGCTTAGGGCCCCCCAGGACAGATACGCAGTATTTT
. | TRBJ2-2 | TRBV6-5 | . | CASSSFGQGSGELFF | TGTGCCAGCAGTTCTTTCGGACAAGGGTCCGGGGAGCTGTTTTTT
. | TRBJ2-7 | TRBV5-1 | . | CASSFPSRGSYEQYF | TGCGCCAGCAGCTTTCCTTCCAGGGGTTCCTACGAGCAGTACTTC
. | TRBJ2-3 | TRBV30 | TRBD2 | CAWGPPRGGYTDTQYF | TGTGCCTGGGGTCCTCCCCGCGGGGGTTACACAGATACGCAGTATTTT
. | TRBJ2-7 | TRBV27 | . | CASTSGDHRTSYEQYF | TGTGCCAGCACCAGTGGGGATCACAGGACCTCCTACGAGCAGTACTTC
. | TRBJ1-5 | TRBV15 | TRBD1 | CATSRAGQGSNQPQHF | TGTGCCACCAGCAGAGCCGGACAGGGCTCTAATCAGCCCCAGCATTTT
once | TRBJ2-5 | TRBV27 | . | CASGGDNHQETQYF | TGTGCCAGCGGGGGGGACAACCACCAAGAGACCCAGTACTTC
. | TRBJ1-1 | TRBV6-6 | . | CASRLGQQNTEAFF | TGTGCCAGCAGACTCGGACAACAGAACACTGAAGCTTTCTTT
. | TRBJ1-1 | TRBV24-1 | . | CATSDLTEAFF | TGTGCCACCAGTGATCTGACTGAAGCTTTCTTT
few | TRBJ2-7 | TRBV19 | . | CASGGVYEQYF | TGTGCCAGTGGAGGGGTCTACGAGCAGTACTTC
. | TRBJ2-3 | TRBV9 | . | CASSVSGSTDTQYF | TGTGCCAGCAGCGTATCGGGGTCCACAGATACGCAGTATTTT
once | TRBJ1-2 | TRBV3-1/TRBV3-2 | . | CASSQDGGGNYGYTF | TGTGCCAGCAGCCAAGATGGGGGCGGTAACTATGGCTACACCTTC
once | TRBJ1-2 | TRBV2 | . | CALQVREVNGYTF | TGTGCCTTACAGGTCCGGGAGGTGAACGGCTACACCTTC
. | TRBJ2-5 | TRBV9 | TRBD2 | CASSGGEGRETQYF | TGTGCCAGCAGCGGAGGGGAGGGCCGGGAGACCCAGTACTTC
few | TRBJ1-6 | TRBV19 | TRBD1 | CASKQGTDHNSPLHF | TGTGCCAGTAAACAAGGGACAGACCATAATTCACCCCTCCACTTT
few | TRBJ2-7 | TRBV19 | TRBD1 | CASGPWGTGEHEQYF | TGTGCCAGCGGGCCGTGGGGGACAGGGGAACACGAGCAGTACTTC
. | TRBJ2-5 | TRBV3-1/TRBV3-2 | . | CASSQTNRETQYF | TGTGCCAGCAGCCAGACCAACAGGGAGACCCAGTACTTC
. | TRBJ1-5 | TRBV2 | . | CASRDTRQPQHF | TGTGCCAGCCGGGACACGAGACAGCCCCAGCATTTT
. | TRBJ2-1 | TRBV28 | . | CASGRGSIYNEQFF | TGTGCCAGTGGGAGGGGGTCGATCTACAATGAGCAGTTCTTC
. | TRBJ2-5 | TRBV30 | . | CAWGRVMGGETQYF | TGTGCCTGGGGCAGGGTGATGGGTGGGGAGACCCAGTACTTC
. | TRBJ1-5 | TRBV19 | TRBD1 | CASIGTGGNQPQHF | TGTGCCAGTATCGGGACAGGGGGCAATCAGCCCCAGCATTTT
. | TRBJ2-7 | TRBV5-4 | TRBD1 | CASSDPGTAPYEQYF | TGTGCCAGCAGCGACCCCGGGACAGCTCCCTACGAGCAGTACTTC
once | TRBJ2-7 | TRBV19 | TRBD2 | CASSRSSGRIYEQYF | TGTGCCAGTAGCCGATCTAGCGGGAGAATCTACGAGCAGTACTTC
. | TRBJ1-1 | TRBV27 | TRBD1 | CASRLRGDTEAFF | TGTGCCAGCAGGCTCAGGGGGGACACTGAAGCTTTCTTT